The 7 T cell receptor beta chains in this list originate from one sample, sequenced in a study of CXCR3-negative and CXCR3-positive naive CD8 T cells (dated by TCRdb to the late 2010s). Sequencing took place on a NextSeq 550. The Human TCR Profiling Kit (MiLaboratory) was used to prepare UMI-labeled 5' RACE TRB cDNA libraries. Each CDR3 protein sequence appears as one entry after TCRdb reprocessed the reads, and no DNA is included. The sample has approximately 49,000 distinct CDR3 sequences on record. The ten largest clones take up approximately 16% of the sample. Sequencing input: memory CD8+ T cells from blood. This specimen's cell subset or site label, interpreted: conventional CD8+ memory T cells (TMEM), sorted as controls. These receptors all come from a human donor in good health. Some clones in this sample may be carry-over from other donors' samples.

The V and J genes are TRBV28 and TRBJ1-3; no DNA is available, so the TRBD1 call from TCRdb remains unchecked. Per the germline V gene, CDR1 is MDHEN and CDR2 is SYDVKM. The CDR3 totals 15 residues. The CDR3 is CASSRDRGSGNTIYF. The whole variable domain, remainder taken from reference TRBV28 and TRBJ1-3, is DVKVTQSSRYLVKRTGEKVFLECVQDMDHENMFWYRQDPGLGLRLIYFSYDVKMKEKGDIPEGYSVSREKKERFSLILESASTNQTSMYLCASSRDRGSGNTIYFGEGSWLTVV.

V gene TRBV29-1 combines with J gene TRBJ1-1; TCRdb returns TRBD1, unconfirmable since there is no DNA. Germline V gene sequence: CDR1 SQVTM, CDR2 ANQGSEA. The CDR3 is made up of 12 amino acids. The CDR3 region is CSVLPGNTEAFF.

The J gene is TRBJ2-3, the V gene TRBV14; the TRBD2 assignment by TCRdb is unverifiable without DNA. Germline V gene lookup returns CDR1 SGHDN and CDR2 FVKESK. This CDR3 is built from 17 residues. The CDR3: CASSQDNPAGGTDTQYF.

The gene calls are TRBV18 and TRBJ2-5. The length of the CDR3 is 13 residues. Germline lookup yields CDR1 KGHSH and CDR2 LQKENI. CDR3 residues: CASSPRRQETQYF.

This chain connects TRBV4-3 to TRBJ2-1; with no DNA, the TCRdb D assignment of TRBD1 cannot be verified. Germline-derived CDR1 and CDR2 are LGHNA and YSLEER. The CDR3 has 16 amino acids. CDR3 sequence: CASSQAPPRRGYEQFF.

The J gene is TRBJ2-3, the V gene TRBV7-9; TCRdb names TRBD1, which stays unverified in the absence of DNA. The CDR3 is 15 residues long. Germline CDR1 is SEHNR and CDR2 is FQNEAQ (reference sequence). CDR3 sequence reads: CASSPKQGPSDTQYF.

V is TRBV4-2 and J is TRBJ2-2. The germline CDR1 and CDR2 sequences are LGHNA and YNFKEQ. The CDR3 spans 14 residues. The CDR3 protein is CASSQEAVAGELFF.